This T cell receptor beta chain was sequenced during a study of Graves' ophthalmopathy and Graves' hyperthyroidism. This CDR3 region has 14 residues. From germline, CDR1 is ENHRY and CDR2 SYGVKD. Losses at the gene ends were 5 bases for V and 3 bases for J; bases not matched to a gene: 5. Symptoms, serum thyroxine and TRAb, thyroid ultrasound, and orbital computed tomography formed the diagnostic basis. RNA transcripts provided the template for amplifying TCR beta CDR3 regions. HTBI-primed RT-PCR formed the first round, and a multiplex PCR formed the second. TCRdb used MiXCR to reprocess the multiplex PCR reads, holding one entry per CDR3 protein. The table lists 600,000 to 950,000 distinct CDR3 sequences, roughly two fifths of them singletons. With respect to this clonotype: A clone one base away is much larger, so this may be a read error.

The V call is TRBV10-3, the J call TRBJ1-2; 8 nucleotides align to TRBD1. The TCR originated in an adult man with Graves' ophthalmopathy. Sequencing was carried out using peripheral blood. CDR3 residues: CAISTTGVDYGYTF. The CDR3 DNA sequence: TGTGCCATCAGTACGACAGGGGTTGACTATGGCTACACCTTC.